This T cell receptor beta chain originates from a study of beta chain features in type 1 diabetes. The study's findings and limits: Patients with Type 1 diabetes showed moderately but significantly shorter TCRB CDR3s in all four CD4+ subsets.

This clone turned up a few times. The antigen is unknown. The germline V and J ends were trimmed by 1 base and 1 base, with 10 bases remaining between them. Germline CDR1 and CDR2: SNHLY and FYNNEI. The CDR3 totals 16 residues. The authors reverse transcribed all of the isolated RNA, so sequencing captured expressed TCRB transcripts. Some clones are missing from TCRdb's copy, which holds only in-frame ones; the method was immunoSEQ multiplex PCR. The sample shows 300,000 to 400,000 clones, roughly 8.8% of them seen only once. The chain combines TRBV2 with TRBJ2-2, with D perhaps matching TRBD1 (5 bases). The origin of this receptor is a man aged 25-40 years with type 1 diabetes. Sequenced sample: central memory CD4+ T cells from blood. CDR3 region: CASSEGGGQNTGELFF. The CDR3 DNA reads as TGTGCCAGCAGTGAAGGGGGTGGACAGAACACCGGGGAGCTGTTTTTT.